The sequence of this T cell receptor beta chain was determined in a study of blood T cell repertoires in COVID-19 (TCRdb year 2020). Regarding the complete study: Samples covering the acute and convalescent phases of COVID-19 were provided by collaborators in the United States, Italy and Spain. The prospective study material was composed of cDNA or gDNA derived from T cells, B-cell-depleted T cells, or PBMCs. The sample metadata nearly always contained a de-identified subject ID, COVID-19 status, age in years and sex. The samples were drawn from the first 160 participants of the ongoing ImmuneRACE study and from 1,254 subjects provided by 6 global collaborators. The dataset comprised deeply sampled blood TCRbeta repertoires from subjects exposed to, actively infected with, or recovered from COVID-19. The repertoires were released in a freely available public database meant as a resource for research on the immune response to SARS-CoV-2. HLA class I and class II types, where available, came from metadata supplied by the sample provider rather than from assay-based typing. Paper-wide results and their limitations: The quantity of clinical and demographic metadata differed by source and by participant and was supplied without curation.

This clone has just a few counts. This clone's antigen is unknown. Base qualities were left out, and no much larger clone turns up one base away. The immunoSEQ Assay, a bias-controlled multiplex PCR, was used to amplify TCRbeta CDR3 regions from genomic DNA. The paper's processing steps were these. Nucleated cell counts per sample were estimated from amplification of reference gene primers within the assay. Sequence reads were collapsed and filtered to measure the absolute abundance of every unique TCRbeta CDR3 rearrangement. For each sample, productive Simpson clonality was calculated as the square root of Simpson's diversity index over productive rearrangements. Held by TCRdb, this immuneACCESS table contains in-frame sequences only and omits some clones. Under half of the omission traces to an unresolved V gene where checked; the cause of the rest is unknown. V, J and clone size are taken as reported in that table, and D and trimming were inferred from the DNA itself. A total of under 200,000 clones appear in this sample, roughly four fifths of them only once. The ten largest clones take up approximately 6.5% of the sample.

The germline V gene (reference sequence) specifies MNHEY as CDR1 and SMNVEV as CDR2. The junction shows trimming of 4 bases on V and 3 bases on J, plus 10 bases between the germline ends. The CDR3 goes from the cysteine to the phenylalanine over 14 residues. Only the CDR3 part of the read is kept: 42 bases, read in frame from the first base. Whole blood was collected in K2EDTA tubes by collaborating institutions according to the institutions' own protocols. For TCRbeta analysis, collaborators shipped samples as frozen whole blood, isolated PBMCs, or DNA extracted from either of those sample types. The receptor comes from a woman aged 40 to 49 with acute or convalescent COVID-19. Sequencing was performed on peripheral blood. Recombination connected TRBV27 to TRBJ1-5; D gene: possibly TRBD1, on 5 matching bases. The nucleotides are TGTGCCAGCAGTTCGGGGGTCTCCAATCAGCCCCAGCATTTT. Translated, it gives CASSSGVSNQPQHF.